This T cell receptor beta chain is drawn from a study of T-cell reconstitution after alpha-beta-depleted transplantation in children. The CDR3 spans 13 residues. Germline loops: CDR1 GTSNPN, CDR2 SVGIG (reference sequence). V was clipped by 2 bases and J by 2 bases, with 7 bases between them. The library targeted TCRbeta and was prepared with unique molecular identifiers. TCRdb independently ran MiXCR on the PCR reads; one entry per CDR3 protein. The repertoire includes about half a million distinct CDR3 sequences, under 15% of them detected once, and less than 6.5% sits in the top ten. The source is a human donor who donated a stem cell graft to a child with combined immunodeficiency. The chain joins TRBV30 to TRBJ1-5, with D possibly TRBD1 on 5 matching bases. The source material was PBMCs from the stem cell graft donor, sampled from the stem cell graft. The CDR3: CAWSPGGNQPQHF. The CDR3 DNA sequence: TGTGCCTGGAGTCCGGGGGGCAATCAGCCCCAGCATTTT.